A single sample is the source of the 21 T cell receptor beta chains below, sequenced in a study of regulatory T cells in long-lasting Graves disease (dated by TCRdb to 2020 to 2022). The time point label for this specimen denotes: newly diagnosed GD, antithyroid drugs for less than 3 months. For both TCR sequencing and RNA sequencing, RNA was extracted from PBMCs in TRIzol. To prepare the library, multiplex PCR was applied. The reads were generated on an Illumina HiSeq 4000. CDR3 regions were amplified by Arm-PCR with iRepertoire HTBI primers to construct TCR beta libraries. Clones were called with MiXCR by TCRdb after fastp trimmed the public reads at Q25, and only in-frame beta chains were retained. Rows with a matching CDR3 protein are joined into one entry that keeps the most common DNA and genes. The sample table lists approximately 540,000 distinct CDR3 sequences, around 12% of them with a count of one. The ten largest make up approximately 9% of the sample.

These records were also assigned to another study, of T cells in Graves' hyperthyroidism and ophthalmopathy.

The sequenced sample was peripheral blood mononuclear cells (PBMCs), obtained at new diagnosis, from a patient treated with antithyroid drugs. Receptors originate from a woman in her 30s with Graves disease. Donor details come from another sample of the same person, matched by shared clones.

This clonotype was seen a few times. The junction departs from germline at one end; a sequencing error may be responsible. The J gene is TRBJ1-1, the V gene TRBV5-1; no clear D. Germline CDR1 and CDR2: SGHRS and YFSETQ. The CDR3 totals 15 residues. CDR3 nucleotide sequence: TGCGCCAGCAGCTTGGGGCCTTTCATGAACACTGAAACTTTCTTT. Translating gives CASSLGPFMNTETFF.

With regard to this clonotype: A much larger clone differs by one base, so this may be a read error. This chain connects TRBV2 to TRBJ2-7; the D gene is possibly TRBD2 (6 bases). Germline V gives CDR1 SNHLY, CDR2 FYNNEI. The CDR3 runs 15 residues. The CDR3 spells CASSERDSNSYERYF. In DNA, the CDR3 is TGTGCCAGCAGTGAACGGGACTCAAACTCCTACGAGCGGTACTTC.

Ten or more counts support this clonotype. This chain uses TRBV20-1 with TRBJ2-7, with TRBD2 matching 12 bases. The V and J ends lost 0 bases and 2 bases, in that order; junction bases with no gene match: 5. CDR1 is DFQATT and CDR2 is SNEGSKA in the germline V gene (reference sequence). The CDR3 is 16 amino acids. As DNA, the CDR3 is TGCAGTGCTAGAGAGCCTAGCGGGAGGGCCCCCTACGAGCAGTACTTC. Residues: CSAREPSGRAPYEQYF.

This clonotype was observed at least ten times. The chain has TRBV6-6 and TRBJ2-1, with D hard to call. V was clipped by 0 bases and J by 10 bases, with 13 bases between them. Per germline, CDR1 MNHNY and CDR2 SVGAGI (reference sequence). CDR3 length equals 14 residues. The CDR3 DNA follows: TGTGCCAGCAGTTACTCGGTTAGACGAAAAGAGCAGTTCTTC. Its protein is CASSYSVRRKEQFF.

This clonotype was observed a handful of times. The J gene is TRBJ2-1, the V gene TRBV20-1; 14 bases align to TRBD2. V lost 4 bases to trimming and J lost 9 bases; unmatched junction nucleotides: 17. The V gene's germline CDR1 is DFQATT and CDR2 SNEGSKA (reference sequence). This CDR3 contains 18 residues. The CDR3 here is CSAMPGTSGSRRSFEQFF. CDR3 coding DNA: TGCAGTGCTATGCCGGGGACTAGCGGGAGCCGGAGGAGTTTTGAGCAGTTCTTC.

This clonotype was recorded many times. The V gene is TRBV28, the J gene TRBJ2-7; D gene uncertain. This CDR3 region has 12 residues. The germline V and J ends were trimmed by 2 bases and 5 bases, with 7 bases remaining between them. Germline V gene lookup returns CDR1 MDHEN and CDR2 SYDVKM. This chain's CDR3 is CASSLKSHEQYF. In nucleotides, the CDR3 is TGTGCCAGCAGTTTAAAGTCCCACGAGCAGTACTTC.

This clonotype has a count of ten or more. In DNA, the CDR3 is TGCGCCAGCAGCCCCCTCATGGGGGGCACTGAAGCTTTCTTT. Its protein is CASSPLMGGTEAFF. The rearrangement joins TRBV5-1 to TRBJ1-1, with D possibly being TRBD1 (5 bases). V lost 4 bases to trimming and J lost 4 bases, with 14 bases between them. The CDR3 spans 14 residues. Germline CDR1 is SGHRS and CDR2 is YFSETQ.

This clonotype appeared many times. This chain joins TRBV2 and TRBJ2-1, with D perhaps TRBD2 (6 bases). This CDR3 region has 15 residues. Germline CDR1 reads SNHLY; CDR2 reads FYNNEI. The V end lost 2 bases, the J end lost 1 base, and 9 bases lay between the germline ends. CDR3 sequence: CASSEWRGSYNEQFF. In DNA, the CDR3 is TGTGCCAGCAGTGAATGGCGGGGATCCTACAATGAGCAGTTCTTC.

This clonotype was seen ten or more times. The V and J genes are TRBV12-3 or TRBV12-4 and TRBJ2-7, with D perhaps assigned TRBD1 or TRBD2 (6 bases each). The CDR3 extends over 14 amino acids. Trimming took 8 bases from V and 6 from J, leaving 20 bases between them. The CDR3 protein is CASSPLGGRVEQYF. CDR3 coding DNA: TGTGCCAGCTCCCCCTTGGGGGGCCGGGTCGAGCAGTACTTC.

Ten or more counts support this clonotype. The chain joins TRBV2 to TRBJ2-7, with D tentatively TRBD2 (6 bases). V was pared by 6 bases and J by 0 bases, with 9 bases between. CDR1 and CDR2 (germline): SNHLY, FYNNEI. The CDR3 covers 13 residues. CDR3: CASRGLGSYEQYF. CDR3 coding DNA: TGTGCCAGCAGGGGACTGGGCTCCTACGAGCAGTACTTC.

This clonotype showed up many times. The chain joins TRBV19 to TRBJ1-1; D gene ambiguous. V was cut by 3 bases and J by 0 bases, with 8 bases left in between. This CDR3 is 14 amino acids long. Germline CDR1 and CDR2: LNHDA and SQIVND (reference sequence). This chain's CDR3 is CASSMKRMNTEAFF. For the CDR3, the DNA is TGTGCCAGTAGTATGAAACGGATGAACACTGAAGCTTTCTTT.

The V and J genes are TRBV12-3 or TRBV12-4 and TRBJ2-1; 9 positions agree with TRBD2. CDR3 size: 15 residues. V shed 6 bases, J shed 5 bases, and the junction held 8 bases outside the gene matches. Written as DNA, the CDR3 is TGTGCCAGCAGCCAGGGGACTAGCCGAAACAATGAGCAGTTCTTC. This codes for CASSQGTSRNNEQFF.

This clonotype was counted ten times or more. The genes are TRBV27 and TRBJ1-2, with a possible D match to TRBD1 (5 bases). The V gene lost 8 bases and the J gene lost 0 bases, with 19 bases spanning the gap. From germline, CDR1 is MNHEY and CDR2 SMNVEV (reference sequence). This CDR3 has 16 amino acids. The CDR3 DNA sequence: TGTGCCAGCGGGCAGAGACAGCAACGATCTAACTATGGCTACACCTTC. This gives the protein CASGQRQQRSNYGYTF.

The chain is built from TRBV20-1 and TRBJ2-4; TRBD1 matches 7 bases. The CDR3 is made up of 15 amino acids. The ends lost 3 bases at V and 1 base at J; junction bases unmatched: 6. The germline gives CDR1 DFQATT, CDR2 SNEGSKA (reference sequence). CDR3 residues: CSASFPQGAKNIQYF. The CDR3 region has the DNA TGCAGTGCTAGTTTCCCACAGGGGGCCAAAAACATTCAGTACTTC.

Many counts were recorded for this clonotype. The rearrangement links TRBV13 to TRBJ2-2; TRBD2 aligns across 13 bases. The CDR3 has 15 amino acids. Germline lookup yields CDR1 PRHDT and CDR2 FYEKMQ (reference sequence). V was pared by 5 bases and J by 9 bases, with 6 bases of the junction left unmatched. For the CDR3, the DNA is TGTGCCAGCAGCCAAGGACTAGCGGGAGTCCGGGAGCTGTTTTTT. Protein: CASSQGLAGVRELFF.

This clonotype was seen repeatedly, ten times or more. This chain uses TRBV6-2 or TRBV6-3 with TRBJ1-1, with no clear D. In germline, CDR1 is MNHEY, CDR2 SVGEGT. Trimming stripped 2 bases from V and 3 bases from J, with 7 bases between. CDR3 length equals 13 residues. The CDR3 sequence: CASSYVQYTEAFF. CDR3 bases: TGTGCCAGCAGTTACGTACAGTACACTGAAGCTTTCTTT.

This clonotype was observed a handful of times. The chain recombines TRBV24-1 with TRBJ2-6; TRBD2 might be the D (5 bases). Trimming shortened V by 2 bases and J by 0 bases, and 16 bases separated the two germline ends. The CDR3 extends over 19 amino acids. CDR1 and CDR2 from the germline V gene are KGHDR and SFDVKD. The CDR3 loop is CATSDSAGPATSGANVLTF. The CDR3 DNA follows: TGTGCCACCAGTGATTCCGCGGGCCCAGCGACCTCTGGGGCCAACGTCCTGACTTTC.

There are many counts of this clonotype. This chain connects TRBV20-1 to TRBJ1-1, with D maybe TRBD1 (6 bases). The CDR3 totals 17 residues. Looked up from germline, CDR1 is DFQATT and CDR2 is SNEGSKA (reference sequence). V dropped 1 base and J dropped 6 bases, with 24 bases sitting between them. The CDR3 here is CSARVGLGAAKGAEAFF. Written as DNA, the CDR3 is TGCAGTGCTAGAGTAGGCTTGGGGGCAGCAAAAGGGGCTGAAGCTTTCTTT.

In this sample, this clonotype turned up once. V usage is TRBV7-2 and J usage is TRBJ2-7, with 9 bases that match TRBD2. The germline V gene encodes CDR1 SGHTA and CDR2 FQGNSA. Germline trimming cut 5 bases from V and 5 bases from J; bases unmatched to any gene: 7. The CDR3 length is 14 residues. CDR3 coding DNA: TGTGCCAGCAGCCAACTAGCGGGCCCGGACGAGCAGTACTTC. This sequence encodes CASSQLAGPDEQYF.

V usage is TRBV7-6 and J usage is TRBJ2-1; D remains unclear. CDR1 is SGHVS, CDR2 FNYEAQ, per germline. The ends were cut back, 1 base at V and 4 bases at J, with 11 bases in the middle. The CDR3 extends over 15 amino acids. This chain's CDR3 is CASSLEPPHYNEQFF. In nucleotides, the CDR3 is TGTGCCAGCAGCTTAGAACCGCCCCATTACAATGAGCAGTTCTTC. Complete variable domain (other parts from reference TRBV7-6 and TRBJ2-1): GAGVSQSPRYKVTKRGQDVALRCDPISGHVSLYWYRQALGQGPEFLTYFNYEAQQDKSGLPNDRFSAERPEGSISTLTIQRTEQRDSAMYRCASSLEPPHYNEQFFGPGTRLTVL.

The chain carries TRBV6-4 and TRBJ1-4; tentatively, D is TRBD1 (5 bases). Between the trimmed V and J ends, which lost 5 bases and 8 bases, there was a span of 18 bases. The germline CDR1 and CDR2 sequences are MRHNA and SNTAGT. This CDR3 has 15 amino acids. The CDR3 nucleotides read TGTGCCAGCAGTTCCTTCAGGCAGGGCGGAGAAAAACTGTTTTTT. Amino acid sequence: CASSSFRQGGEKLFF.